A selection of T cell receptor beta chains follows, all from one sample in a study of T cell repertoires in cytomegalovirus infection. TCRdb re-derived calls from the reads in MiXCR, one entry per CDR3 protein. Of around 280,000 distinct CDR3 sequences in the sample, roughly a tenth are singletons; the top ten hold approximately 2.4%. The material sequenced was PBMCs. These receptors were taken from a human donor in good health (CMV status not recorded). Some clones in this sample may be carry-over from other donors' samples. The CDR3 runs from the conserved cysteine through the conserved F or W. The order of the fields is D gene, clone size, V gene, J gene, CDR3 protein, CDR3 DNA. The D gene is left open where the match is weak. The size entry is marked missing in some rows and otherwise reads once, few, many or a size class.

>NA|many|TRBV7-9|TRBJ2-5
CASSLGAQETQYF
TGTGCCAGCAGCCTGGGGGCCCAAGAGACCCAGTACTTC
>NA|many|TRBV19|TRBJ1-4
CASNTGRTTNEKLFF
TGTGCCAGCAATACAGGACGGACAACTAATGAAAAACTGTTTTTT
>NA|many|TRBV19|TRBJ2-1
CASTNEGTLNSYNEQFF
TGTGCCAGTACCAACGAGGGGACCCTAAACTCCTACAATGAGCAGTTCTTC
>TRBD1|once|TRBV7-8|TRBJ1-5
CAGSLGTGFSGSQPQHF
TGTGCCGGCAGCTTGGGGACAGGGTTTAGTGGAAGTCAGCCCCAGCATTTT
>NA|few|TRBV25-1|TRBJ1-5
CASNSGAGNQPQHF
TGTGCCAGCAACTCGGGTGCGGGCAATCAGCCCCAGCATTTT
>NA|many|TRBV7-2|TRBJ1-2
CASSLAVGPGYTF
TGTGCCAGCAGCTTAGCGGTGGGGCCTGGCTACACCTTC
>TRBD1|many|TRBV3-1|TRBJ1-4
CASSTHYRGVVKLFF
TGTGCCAGCAGCACACACTACAGGGGGGTTGTAAAACTGTTTTTT
>TRBD1|many|TRBV28|TRBJ1-5
CASCRDRANQPQHF
TGTGCCAGCTGCCGGGACAGGGCCAATCAGCCCCAGCATTTT
>NA|many|TRBV7-9|TRBJ1-3
CASSLVDSWSSGNTIYF
TGTGCCAGCAGCTTAGTTGACTCCTGGAGCTCTGGAAACACCATATATTTT
>TRBD1|many|TRBV4-2|TRBJ2-5
CASSQSQGAFLETQYF
TGTGCCAGCAGCCAAAGCCAGGGGGCTTTTTTGGAGACCCAGTACTTC
>NA|many|TRBV10-3|TRBJ2-5
CAIMSGGRGRGETQYF
TGTGCCATCATGTCAGGAGGGCGGGGTAGGGGGGAGACCCAGTACTTC
>NA|many|TRBV7-2|TRBJ2-7
CASSLGVAGPYEQYF
TGTGCCAGCAGCTTAGGGGTGGCAGGCCCCTACGAGCAGTACTTC
>TRBD2|NA|TRBV20-1|TRBJ2-3
CSAPIAGGVTDTQYF
TGCAGTGCCCCAATCGCGGGGGGGGTCACAGATACGCAGTATTTT
>NA|many|TRBV19|TRBJ2-1
CASSIADYNEQFF
TGTGCCAGTAGTATTGCAGACTACAATGAGCAGTTCTTC
>TRBD2|many|TRBV19|TRBJ2-1
CASSIIAGEQFF
TGTGCCAGTAGTATTATAGCGGGGGAGCAGTTCTTC
>NA|NA|TRBV7-9|TRBJ2-1
CASSLPGVVFDNEQFF
TGTGCCAGCAGCTTACCAGGAGTAGTTTTTGACAATGAGCAGTTCTTC
>NA|many|TRBV25-1|TRBJ2-1
CASSEGGPSYNEQFF
TGTGCCAGCAGTGAAGGGGGACCTTCCTACAATGAGCAGTTCTTC
>TRBD1|many|TRBV7-6|TRBJ2-1
CASSSPGQGANEQFF
TGTGCCAGCAGCTCCCCGGGACAGGGGGCCAATGAGCAGTTCTTC
>NA|many|TRBV7-2|TRBJ1-4
CASSPRPAATNEKLFF
TGTGCCAGCAGCCCCAGGCCGGCTGCAACTAATGAAAAACTGTTTTTT
>NA|NA|TRBV14|TRBJ2-4
CASSQESSGPRDIQYF
TGTGCCAGCAGCCAAGAATCCAGCGGGCCCCGAGACATTCAGTACTTC
>NA|NA|TRBV7-9|TRBJ2-1
CASSPEGLTYNEQFF
TGTGCCAGCAGCCCAGAGGGACTGACCTACAATGAGCAGTTCTTC
>NA|many|TRBV27|TRBJ1-1
CASRTTGTNTEAFF
TGTGCCAGCAGAACGACAGGCACGAACACTGAAGCTTTCTTT
>NA|NA|TRBV2|TRBJ2-2
CASAISGGNTGELFF
TGTGCCAGCGCCATTTCCGGGGGTAACACCGGGGAGCTGTTTTTT
>NA|NA|TRBV6-6|TRBJ1-2
CASSKGLAGGLNYGYTF
TGTGCCAGCAGTAAAGGACTAGCGGGGGGGCTTAACTATGGCTACACCTTC
>NA|NA|TRBV28|TRBJ1-1
CASTPRYSEAFF
TGTGCCAGCACCCCTCGGTATAGTGAAGCTTTCTTT
>NA|many|TRBV7-9|TRBJ2-5
CASSLGDVETQYF
TGTGCCAGCAGCTTAGGAGACGTAGAGACCCAGTACTTC
>NA|NA|TRBV20-1|TRBJ2-6
CSARRAGSDSGANVLTF
TGCAGTGCTAGAAGGGCAGGGTCCGACTCTGGGGCCAACGTCCTGACTTTC
>NA|few|TRBV29-1|TRBJ1-1
CSVVRSMNTEAFF
TGCAGCGTTGTAAGGTCCATGAACACTGAAGCTTTCTTT
>TRBD1|many|TRBV28|TRBJ2-5
CASRPRQGLLETQYF
TGTGCCAGCAGGCCCAGACAGGGGTTATTGGAGACCCAGTACTTC
>NA|many|TRBV20-1|TRBJ1-1
CSASNGGTEAFF
TGCAGTGCTAGTAACGGCGGCACTGAAGCTTTCTTT
>TRBD1|many|TRBV2|TRBJ1-5
CASSVQGYSNQPQHF
TGTGCCAGCAGTGTACAGGGGTATAGCAATCAGCCCCAGCATTTT
>NA|many|TRBV7-8|TRBJ2-7
CASSLGGGSYEQYF
TGTGCCAGCAGCTTAGGTGGGGGTTCCTACGAGCAGTACTTC
>NA|many|TRBV2|TRBJ1-2
CASSEERGRGGYTF
TGTGCCAGCAGTGAAGAGAGGGGGAGGGGTGGCTACACCTTC
>TRBD1|many|TRBV7-9|TRBJ2-1
CASSPRDRVYNEQFF
TGTGCCAGCAGCCCCCGGGACAGAGTATACAATGAGCAGTTCTTC
>TRBD2|many|TRBV15|TRBJ2-7
CATSNLAGDAHEQYF
TGTGCCACCAGTAATCTAGCGGGTGACGCCCACGAGCAGTACTTC
>TRBD1|NA|TRBV29-1|TRBJ1-2
CSVESTRDRVLGGYTF
TGCAGCGTTGAATCAACCCGGGACAGGGTTCTTGGGGGCTACACCTTC
>TRBD2|few|TRBV20-1|TRBJ2-1
CSARLAENYNEQFF
TGCAGTGCTAGACTAGCGGAAAACTACAATGAGCAGTTCTTC
>TRBD1|few|TRBV28|TRBJ2-3
CASSFPDRGHEDTQYF
TGTGCCAGCAGTTTCCCGGACAGGGGGCACGAAGATACGCAGTATTTT
>NA|NA|TRBV20-1|TRBJ1-1
CSARDRGRADTEAFF
TGCAGTGCTAGAGATCGGGGCAGGGCGGACACTGAAGCTTTCTTT
>NA|few|TRBV6-2/TRBV6-3|TRBJ1-1
CASSPPEGSGTEAFF
TGTGCCAGCAGCCCCCCCGAGGGGTCGGGGACTGAAGCTTTCTTT
>NA|many|TRBV12-3/TRBV12-4|TRBJ1-1
CASSFGRGLEAFF
TGTGCCAGCAGTTTCGGACGGGGATTAGAAGCTTTCTTT
>TRBD1|many|TRBV19|TRBJ1-6
CASSISDRVGSPLHF
TGTGCCAGTAGTATTTCGGACAGGGTTGGTTCACCCCTCCACTTT
>NA|many|TRBV4-1|TRBJ1-2
CASSQDAWTHVYGYTF
TGCGCCAGCAGCCAAGACGCCTGGACCCACGTGTATGGCTACACCTTC